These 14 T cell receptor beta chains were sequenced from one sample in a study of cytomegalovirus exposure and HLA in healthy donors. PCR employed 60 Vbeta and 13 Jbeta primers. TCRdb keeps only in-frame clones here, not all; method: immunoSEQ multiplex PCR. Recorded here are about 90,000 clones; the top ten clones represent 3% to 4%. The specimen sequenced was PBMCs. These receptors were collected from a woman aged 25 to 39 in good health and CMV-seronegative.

This CDR3 reads CASSSGSSYNEQFF. DNA of the CDR3: TGTGCCAGCAGCTCCGGGAGCTCCTACAATGAGCAGTTCTTC. The chain recombines TRBV7-6 with TRBJ2-1, with D maybe TRBD2 (6 bases). Per the germline V gene, CDR1 is SGHVS and CDR2 is FNYEAQ. The CDR3 sequence is 14 residues long. The V gene lost 4 bases and the J gene lost 0 bases, with 7 bases spanning the gap.

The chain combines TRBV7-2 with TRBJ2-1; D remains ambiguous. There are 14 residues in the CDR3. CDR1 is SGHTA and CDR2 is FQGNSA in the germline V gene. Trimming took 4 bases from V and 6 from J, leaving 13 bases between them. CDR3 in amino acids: CASSYRHSLNEQFF. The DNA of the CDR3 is TGTGCCAGCAGCTATAGACACTCTCTCAATGAGCAGTTCTTC.

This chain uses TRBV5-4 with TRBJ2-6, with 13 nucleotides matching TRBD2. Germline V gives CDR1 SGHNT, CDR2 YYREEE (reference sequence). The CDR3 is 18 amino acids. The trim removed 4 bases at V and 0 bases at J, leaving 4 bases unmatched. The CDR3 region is CASSHRTSGSSGANVLTF. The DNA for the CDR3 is TGTGCCAGCAGCCACCGGACTAGCGGGAGCTCTGGGGCCAACGTCCTGACTTTC.

DNA of the CDR3: TGTGCCAGCAGTGAAGGGGAGGACGCTTTCTTT. As protein: CASSEGEDAFF. This chain links TRBV2 with TRBJ1-1; D unresolved. This CDR3 comprises 11 residues. Germline V CDR1 and CDR2: SNHLY, FYNNEI. V dropped 1 base and J dropped 11 bases, with 8 bases sitting between them.

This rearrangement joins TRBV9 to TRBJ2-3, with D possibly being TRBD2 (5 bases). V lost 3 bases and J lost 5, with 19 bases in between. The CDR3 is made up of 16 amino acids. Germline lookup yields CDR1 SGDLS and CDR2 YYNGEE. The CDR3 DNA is TGTGCCAGCAGCGCCTACTATAGCGCTCTGGGAGATACGCAGTATTTT. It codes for CASSAYYSALGDTQYF.

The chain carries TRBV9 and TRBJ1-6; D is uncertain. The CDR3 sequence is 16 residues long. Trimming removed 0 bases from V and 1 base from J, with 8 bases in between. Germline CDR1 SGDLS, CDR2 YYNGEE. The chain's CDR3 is CASSVEEESYNSPLHF. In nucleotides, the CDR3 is TGTGCCAGCAGCGTAGAAGAGGAGTCCTATAATTCACCCCTCCACTTT. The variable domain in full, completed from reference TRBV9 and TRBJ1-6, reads DSGVTQTPKHLITATGQRVTLRCSPRSGDLSVYWYQQSLDQGLQFLIQYYNGEERAKGNILERFSAQQFPDLHSELNLSSLELGDSALYFCASSVEEESYNSPLHFGNGTRLTVT.

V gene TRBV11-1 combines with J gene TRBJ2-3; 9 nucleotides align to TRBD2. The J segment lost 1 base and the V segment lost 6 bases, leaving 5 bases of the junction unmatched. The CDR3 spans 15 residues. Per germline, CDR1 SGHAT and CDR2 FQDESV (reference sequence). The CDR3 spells CASSFPSGGTDTQYF. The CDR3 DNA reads TGTGCCAGCAGTTTCCCTAGCGGGGGCACAGATACGCAGTATTTT.

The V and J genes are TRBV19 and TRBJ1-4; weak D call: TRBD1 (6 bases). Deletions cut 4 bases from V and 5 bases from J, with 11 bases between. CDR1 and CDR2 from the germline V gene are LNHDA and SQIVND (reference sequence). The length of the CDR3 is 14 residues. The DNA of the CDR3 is TGTGCCAGTAGTACCGGGACACCGAATGAAAAACTGTTTTTT. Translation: CASSTGTPNEKLFF.

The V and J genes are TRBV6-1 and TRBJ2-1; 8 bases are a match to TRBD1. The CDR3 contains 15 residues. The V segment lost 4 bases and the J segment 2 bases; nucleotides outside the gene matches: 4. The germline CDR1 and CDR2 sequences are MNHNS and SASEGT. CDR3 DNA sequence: TGTGCCAGCAGTGCCGTGACAGGGGCCTACAATGAGCAGTTCTTC. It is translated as CASSAVTGAYNEQFF.

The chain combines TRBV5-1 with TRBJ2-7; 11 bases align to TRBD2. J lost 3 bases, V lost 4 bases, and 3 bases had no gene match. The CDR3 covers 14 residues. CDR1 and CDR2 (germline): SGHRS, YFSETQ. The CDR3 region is CASSLTSGSYEQYF. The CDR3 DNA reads TGCGCCAGCAGCCTTACTAGCGGGAGCTACGAGCAGTACTTC.

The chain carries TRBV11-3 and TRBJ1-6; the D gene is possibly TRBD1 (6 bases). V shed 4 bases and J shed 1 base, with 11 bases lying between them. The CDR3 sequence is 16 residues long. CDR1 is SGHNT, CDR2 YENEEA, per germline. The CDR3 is CASSSAGQSYNSPLHF. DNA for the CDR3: TGTGCCAGCAGCTCCGCCGGACAGTCCTATAATTCACCCCTCCACTTT.

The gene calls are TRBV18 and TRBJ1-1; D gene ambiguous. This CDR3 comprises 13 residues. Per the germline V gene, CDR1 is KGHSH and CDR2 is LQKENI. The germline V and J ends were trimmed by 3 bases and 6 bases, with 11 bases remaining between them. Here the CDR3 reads CASSPGRDSEAFF. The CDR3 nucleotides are TGTGCCAGCTCACCCGGGCGGGATTCTGAAGCTTTCTTT. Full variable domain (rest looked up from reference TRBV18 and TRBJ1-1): NAGVMQNPRHLVRRRGQEARLRCSPMKGHSHVYWYRQLPEEGLKFMVYLQKENIIDESGMPKERFSAEFPKEGPSILRIQQVVRGDSAAYFCASSPGRDSEAFFGQGTRLTVV.

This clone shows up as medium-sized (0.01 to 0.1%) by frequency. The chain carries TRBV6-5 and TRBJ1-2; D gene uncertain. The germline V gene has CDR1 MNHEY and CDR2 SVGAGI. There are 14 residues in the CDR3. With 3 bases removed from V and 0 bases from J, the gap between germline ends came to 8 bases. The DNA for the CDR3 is TGTGCCAGCAGTTATAGCCCCACTAACTATGGCTACACCTTC. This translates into CASSYSPTNYGYTF.

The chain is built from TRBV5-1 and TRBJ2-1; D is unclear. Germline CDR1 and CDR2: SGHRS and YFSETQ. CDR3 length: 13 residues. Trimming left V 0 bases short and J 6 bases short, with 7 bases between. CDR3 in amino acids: CASSLGLINEQFF. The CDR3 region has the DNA TGCGCCAGCAGCTTGGGACTGATCAATGAGCAGTTCTTC.